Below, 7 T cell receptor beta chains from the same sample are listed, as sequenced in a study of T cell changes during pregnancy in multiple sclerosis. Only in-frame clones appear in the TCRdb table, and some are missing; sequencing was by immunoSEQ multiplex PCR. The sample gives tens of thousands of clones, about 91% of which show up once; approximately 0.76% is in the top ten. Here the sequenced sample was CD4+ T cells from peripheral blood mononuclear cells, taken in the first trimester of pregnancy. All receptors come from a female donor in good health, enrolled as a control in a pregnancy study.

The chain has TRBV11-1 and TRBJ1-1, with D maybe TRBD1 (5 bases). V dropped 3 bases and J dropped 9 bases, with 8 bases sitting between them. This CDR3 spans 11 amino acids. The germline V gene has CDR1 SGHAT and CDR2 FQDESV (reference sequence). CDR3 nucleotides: TGTGCCAGCAGCTTGGGACTTAAAGCTTTCTTT. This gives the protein CASSLGLKAFF. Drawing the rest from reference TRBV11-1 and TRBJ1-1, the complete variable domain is EAEVAQSPRYKITEKSQAVAFWCDPISGHATLYWYRQILGQGPELLVQFQDESVVDDSQLPKDRFSAERLKGVDSTLKIQPAELGDSAMYLCASSLGLKAFFGQGTRLTVV.

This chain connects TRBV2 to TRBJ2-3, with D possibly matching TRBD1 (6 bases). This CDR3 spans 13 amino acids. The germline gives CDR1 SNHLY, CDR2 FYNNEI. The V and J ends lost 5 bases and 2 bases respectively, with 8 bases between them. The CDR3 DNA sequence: TGTGCCAGCAGTAGGGACACCACAGATACGCAGTATTTT. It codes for CASSRDTTDTQYF.

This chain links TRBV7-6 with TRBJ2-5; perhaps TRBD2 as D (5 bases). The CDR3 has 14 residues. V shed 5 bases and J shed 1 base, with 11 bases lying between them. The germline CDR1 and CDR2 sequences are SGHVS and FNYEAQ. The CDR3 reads CASSLAGIQETQYF. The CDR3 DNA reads TGTGCCAGCAGCCTGGCCGGGATCCAAGAGACCCAGTACTTC.

The CDR3 is CASSQGSGTYEQFF. CDR3 nucleotides: TGTGCCAGCAGCCAGGGGTCCGGGACTTATGAGCAGTTCTTC. The rearrangement joins TRBV4-2 to TRBJ2-1, with TRBD2 as a possible D gene (6 bases). CDR1 is LGHNA, CDR2 YNFKEQ, per germline. The V end lost 3 bases, the J end lost 8 bases, and 14 bases lay between the germline ends. The CDR3 runs 14 residues.

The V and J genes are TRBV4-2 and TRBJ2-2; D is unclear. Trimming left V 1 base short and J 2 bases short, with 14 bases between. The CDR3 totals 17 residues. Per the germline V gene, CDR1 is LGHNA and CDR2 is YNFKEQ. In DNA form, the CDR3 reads TGTGCCAGCAGCCAAGGTTCAAAGTTAGCTAACACCGGGGAGCTGTTTTTT. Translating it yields CASSQGSKLANTGELFF.

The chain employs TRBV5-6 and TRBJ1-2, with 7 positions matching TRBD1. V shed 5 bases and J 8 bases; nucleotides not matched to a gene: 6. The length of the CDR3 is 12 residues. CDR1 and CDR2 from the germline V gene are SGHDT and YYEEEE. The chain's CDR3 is CASSLADRGYTF. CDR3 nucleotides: TGTGCCAGCAGTCTGGCGGACAGGGGCTACACCTTC.

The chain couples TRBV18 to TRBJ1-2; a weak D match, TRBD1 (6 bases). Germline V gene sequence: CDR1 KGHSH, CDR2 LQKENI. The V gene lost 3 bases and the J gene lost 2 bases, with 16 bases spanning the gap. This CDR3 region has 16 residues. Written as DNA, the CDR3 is TGTGCCAGCTCACCCGCCGGGGGGCTGGGAAACTATGGCTACACCTTC. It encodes CASSPAGGLGNYGYTF.